These 15 T cell receptor beta chains were sequenced from one sample in a study of cytomegalovirus exposure and HLA in healthy donors. Measured with immunoSEQ multiplex PCR; TCRdb has only the in-frame clones, and not every one. The sample comprises about 330,000 clones, roughly 87% of which are singletons, and approximately 1.1% rests with the top ten. Sequencing was carried out using PBMCs. All receptors derive from a woman aged 25 to 39 in good health and CMV-seropositive.

The genes are TRBV27 and TRBJ1-1, with D possibly matching TRBD1 (5 bases). From germline, CDR1 is MNHEY and CDR2 SMNVEV (reference sequence). CDR3 size: 13 residues. V was shortened by 6 bases and J by 1 base, with 9 bases between the two germline ends. CDR3 protein: CASSDGANTEAFF. The CDR3 DNA reads as TGTGCCAGCAGCGACGGGGCGAACACTGAAGCTTTCTTT.

The J gene is TRBJ1-2, the V gene TRBV28; 8 positions match TRBD1. Germline V gives CDR1 MDHEN, CDR2 SYDVKM. The CDR3 is made up of 16 amino acids. The junction had 12 bases not matched to a gene; V was cut back by 3 bases and J by 6 bases. The CDR3 DNA follows: TGTGCCAGCAGTTTTCCGCCGCCGACAGGGGCGGATGGCTACACCTTC. Encoded protein: CASSFPPPTGADGYTF.

The CDR3 reads CASSVETGSSYEQYF. CDR3 coding DNA: TGTGCCAGCAGTGTAGAGACAGGGAGCTCCTACGAGCAGTACTTC. The V call is TRBV6-1, the J call TRBJ2-7, with 7 positions matching TRBD1. The V gene end was trimmed by 4 bases and the J gene end by 0 bases; junction bases not matched to a gene: 6. This CDR3 contains 15 residues. The germline V gene has CDR1 MNHNS and CDR2 SASEGT.

The V and J genes are TRBV2 and TRBJ2-3; D perhaps matches TRBD2 (7 bases). V dropped 5 bases and J dropped 3 bases, with 15 bases sitting between them. This CDR3 has 15 residues. CDR1 and CDR2 from the germline V gene are SNHLY and FYNNEI. CDR3: CASSRMRGQTDTQYF. CDR3 nucleotide sequence: TGTGCCAGCAGTCGTATGCGGGGGCAGACAGATACGCAGTATTTT.

The chain links TRBV28 to TRBJ2-7; perhaps D is TRBD1 or TRBD2 (6 bases each). In germline, CDR1 is MDHEN, CDR2 SYDVKM. The CDR3 length is 14 residues. V dropped 5 bases and J dropped 7 bases, with 18 bases sitting between them. Here the CDR3 DNA reads TGTGCCAGCAGTAATACCGGGGGCGCCGAGGAGCAGTACTTC. Translated, it gives CASSNTGGAEEQYF.

This clone was found a few times. The J gene is TRBJ1-2, the V gene TRBV11-2; D is unclear. The V gene lost 0 bases and the J gene lost 4 bases, with 6 bases spanning the gap. Germline V gives CDR1 SGHAT, CDR2 FQNNGV. CDR3 length equals 13 residues. The CDR3 region has the DNA TGTGCCAGCAGCTTAGACCCGGTCTATGGCTACACCTTC. This translates into CASSLDPVYGYTF.

This chain uses TRBV15 with TRBJ2-2; D not certain. This CDR3 has 12 amino acids. Germline loops: CDR1 LNHNV, CDR2 YYDKDF (reference sequence). Trimming stripped 8 bases from V and 7 bases from J, with 11 bases between. CDR3: CATRADGGELFF. The CDR3 DNA sequence: TGTGCCACCCGCGCAGATGGCGGGGAGCTGTTTTTT.

The rearrangement uses TRBV11-2 and TRBJ2-2, with unresolved D. In germline, CDR1 is SGHAT, CDR2 FQNNGV. Trimming stripped 7 bases from V and 4 bases from J, with 7 bases between. This CDR3 comprises 12 residues. The CDR3 DNA sequence: TGTGCCAGCAACGCCCCCACCGGGGAGCTGTTTTTT. It specifies CASNAPTGELFF.

The CDR3 is CASRRSVLPNEKLFF. CDR3 DNA: TGTGCCAGCAGAAGAAGTGTCCTACCTAATGAAAAACTGTTTTTT. The gene calls are TRBV6-1 and TRBJ1-4, with D uncertain. The CDR3 loop spans 15 amino acids. Germline V CDR1 and CDR2: MNHNS, SASEGT. The germline V and J ends were trimmed by 6 bases and 3 bases, with 14 bases remaining between them.

The gene calls are TRBV9 and TRBJ2-7, with 8 nucleotides matching TRBD1. The CDR3 is 15 amino acids. Germline V gene data show CDR1 as SGDLS and CDR2 as YYNGEE. V lost 4 bases to trimming and J lost 5 bases; unmatched junction nucleotides: 11. This CDR3 is CASSFKPDRANEQYF. In DNA, the CDR3 is TGTGCCAGCAGCTTCAAGCCGGACAGGGCGAACGAGCAGTACTTC.

The chain has TRBV14 and TRBJ2-7; D possibly matches TRBD1 or TRBD2 (6 bases each). V was shortened by 4 bases and J by 7 bases, with 23 bases between the two germline ends. Germline V lookup: CDR1 SGHDN, CDR2 FVKESK. The CDR3 covers 16 residues. The CDR3 reads CASSRGRDSISDEQYF. For the CDR3, the DNA is TGTGCCAGCAGCCGGGGGCGGGACTCAATCTCGGATGAGCAGTACTTC.

This chain connects TRBV27 to TRBJ2-7, with D possibly being TRBD1 (6 bases). CDR1 MNHEY and CDR2 SMNVEV come from the germline V gene (reference sequence). CDR3 size: 14 residues. V was shortened by 8 bases and J by 2 bases, with 16 bases between the two germline ends. In DNA form, the CDR3 reads TGTGCCAGCGTAGCCTGGGACAACCCCTACGAGCAGTACTTC. It codes for CASVAWDNPYEQYF.

V and J are TRBV19 and TRBJ1-1, with D unclear. Deletions cut 6 bases from V and 5 bases from J, with 19 bases between. Looked up from germline, CDR1 is LNHDA and CDR2 is SQIVND (reference sequence). CDR3 length: 15 amino acids. The CDR3 protein is CASSSLGSLWTEAFF. The DNA of the CDR3 is TGTGCCAGTAGCTCCTTGGGCAGCCTCTGGACTGAAGCTTTCTTT.

V gene TRBV7-9 combines with J gene TRBJ2-6, with 10 bases that match TRBD1. V was clipped by 3 bases and J by 4 bases; unmatched bases: 6. This CDR3 has 17 amino acids. The V gene's germline CDR1 is SEHNR and CDR2 FQNEAQ (reference sequence). The CDR3 DNA is TGTGCCAGCAGCTTCGGGACAGGGGTATTGGGGGCCAACGTCCTGACTTTC. Translating gives CASSFGTGVLGANVLTF. Using reference TRBV7-9 and TRBJ2-6 for the parts outside the CDR3, the full variable domain is DTGVSQNPRHKITKRGQNVTFRCDPISEHNRLYWYRQTLGQGPEFLTYFQNEAQLEKSRLLSDRFSAERPKGSFSTLEIQRTEQGDSAMYLCASSFGTGVLGANVLTFGAGSRLTVL.

The V call is TRBV28, the J call TRBJ2-7; D ambiguous. CDR1 is MDHEN and CDR2 is SYDVKM in the germline V gene. V lost 6 bases and J 0 bases, leaving 18 bases between the germline ends. The CDR3 has 16 residues. The CDR3 spells CASSPVGRAFSYEQYF. DNA of the CDR3: TGTGCCAGCAGCCCTGTGGGTCGGGCGTTCTCCTACGAGCAGTACTTC.